Shown below are 2 T cell receptor beta chains from a single sample sequenced in a study of T cells expressing NK-cell markers. TCRdb re-analyzed the 5' RACE reads; it lists each CDR3 protein once, without DNA. The sample's table shows about 160,000 distinct CDR3 sequences. The source material was blood T cells: a sorted CD56 or NKG2C T cell subset, CD4+ or CD8+ T cells, or bulk PBMC T cells (not recorded which). The receptor set was obtained from a woman between 18 and 69 years old in good health.

The genes are TRBV5-1 and TRBJ2-5; lacking DNA, the TRBD1 call made by TCRdb goes unchecked. The CDR3 contains 15 residues. CDR1 SGHRS and CDR2 YFSETQ come from the germline V gene. This CDR3 is CASSPRTGDQETQYF.

This chain connects TRBV7-9 to TRBJ2-3; TCRdb's D call of TRBD1 is untestable without DNA. This CDR3 has 13 amino acids. Germline V gene data show CDR1 as SEHNR and CDR2 as FQNEAQ (reference sequence). CDR3 loop: CASIRGSTDTQYF.